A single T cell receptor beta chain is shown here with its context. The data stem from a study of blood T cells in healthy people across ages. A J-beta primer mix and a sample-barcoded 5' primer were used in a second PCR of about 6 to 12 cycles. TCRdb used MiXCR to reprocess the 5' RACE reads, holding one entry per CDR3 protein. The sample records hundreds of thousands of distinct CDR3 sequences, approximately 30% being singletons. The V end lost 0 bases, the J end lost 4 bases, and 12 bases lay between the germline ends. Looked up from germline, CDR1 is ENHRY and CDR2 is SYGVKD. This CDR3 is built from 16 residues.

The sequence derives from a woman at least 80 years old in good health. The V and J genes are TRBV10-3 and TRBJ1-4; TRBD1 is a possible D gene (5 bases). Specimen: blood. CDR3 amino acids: CAISESGVGGNEKLFF. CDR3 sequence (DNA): TGTGCCATCAGTGAGTCGGGGGTTGGCGGTAATGAAAAACTGTTTTTT.